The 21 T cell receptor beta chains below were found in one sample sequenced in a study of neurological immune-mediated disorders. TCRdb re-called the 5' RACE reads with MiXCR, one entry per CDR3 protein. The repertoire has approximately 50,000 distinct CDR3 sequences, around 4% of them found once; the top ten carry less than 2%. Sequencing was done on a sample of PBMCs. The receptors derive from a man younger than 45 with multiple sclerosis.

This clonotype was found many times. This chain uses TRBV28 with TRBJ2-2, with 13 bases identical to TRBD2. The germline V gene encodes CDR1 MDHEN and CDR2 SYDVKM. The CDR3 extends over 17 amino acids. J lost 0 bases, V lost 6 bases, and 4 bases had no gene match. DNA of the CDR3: TGTGCCAGCAGCCGGGGACTAGCGGGAACGAACACCGGGGAGCTGTTTTTT. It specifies CASSRGLAGTNTGELFF.

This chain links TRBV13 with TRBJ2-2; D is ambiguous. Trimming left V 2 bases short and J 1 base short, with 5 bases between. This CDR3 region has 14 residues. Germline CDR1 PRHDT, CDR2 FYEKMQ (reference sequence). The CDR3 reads CASSLTENTGELFF. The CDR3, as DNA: TGTGCCAGCAGCTTAACTGAGAACACCGGGGAGCTGTTTTTT.

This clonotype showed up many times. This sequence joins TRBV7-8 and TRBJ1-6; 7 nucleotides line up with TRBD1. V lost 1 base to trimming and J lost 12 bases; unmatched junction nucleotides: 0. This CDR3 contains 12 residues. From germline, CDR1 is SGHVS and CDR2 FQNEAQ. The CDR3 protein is CASSLDRGPLHF. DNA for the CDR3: TGTGCCAGCAGCTTAGACAGGGGACCCCTCCACTTT.

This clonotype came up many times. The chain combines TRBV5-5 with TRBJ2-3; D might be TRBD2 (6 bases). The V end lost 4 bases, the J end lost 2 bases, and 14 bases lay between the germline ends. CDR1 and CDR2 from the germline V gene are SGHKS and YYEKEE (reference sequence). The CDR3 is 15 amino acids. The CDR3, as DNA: TGTGCCAGCAGCCCAGTTAGCGGCCTCACAGATACGCAGTATTTT. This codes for CASSPVSGLTDTQYF.

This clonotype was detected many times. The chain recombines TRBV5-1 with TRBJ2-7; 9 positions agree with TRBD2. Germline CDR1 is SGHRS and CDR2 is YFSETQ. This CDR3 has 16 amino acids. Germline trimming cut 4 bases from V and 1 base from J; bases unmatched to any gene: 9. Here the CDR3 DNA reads TGCGCCAGCAGCCCATTAGCGGGAGAAGGGTCCTACGAGCAGTACTTC. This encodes CASSPLAGEGSYEQYF.

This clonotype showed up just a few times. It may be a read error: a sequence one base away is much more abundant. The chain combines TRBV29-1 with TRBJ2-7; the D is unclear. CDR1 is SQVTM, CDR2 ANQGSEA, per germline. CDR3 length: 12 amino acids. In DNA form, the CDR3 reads TGCAGCGTCGGTACGGGTCCCTACGAGCATTACTTC. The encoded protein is CSVGTGPYEHYF.

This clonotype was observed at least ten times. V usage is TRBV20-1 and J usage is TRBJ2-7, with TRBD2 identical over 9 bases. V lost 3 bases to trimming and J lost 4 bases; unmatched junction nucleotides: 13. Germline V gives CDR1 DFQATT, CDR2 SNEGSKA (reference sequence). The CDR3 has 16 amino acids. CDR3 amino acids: CSARVGGRAGIYEQYF. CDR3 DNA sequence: TGCAGTGCTAGGGTTGGCGGGAGGGCCGGGATTTACGAGCAGTACTTC.

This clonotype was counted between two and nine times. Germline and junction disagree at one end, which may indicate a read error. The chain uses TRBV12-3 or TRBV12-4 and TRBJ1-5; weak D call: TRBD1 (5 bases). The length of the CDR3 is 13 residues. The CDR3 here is CASSYGGDQPQNF. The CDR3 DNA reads TGTGCCAGCAGTTACGGGGGTGATCAGCCCCAGAATTTT.

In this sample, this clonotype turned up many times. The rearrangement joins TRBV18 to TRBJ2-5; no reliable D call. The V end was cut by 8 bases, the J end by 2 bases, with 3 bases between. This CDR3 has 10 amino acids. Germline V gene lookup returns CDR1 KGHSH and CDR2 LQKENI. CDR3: CASGQETQYF. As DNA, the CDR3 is TGTGCCAGCGGTCAAGAGACCCAGTACTTC.

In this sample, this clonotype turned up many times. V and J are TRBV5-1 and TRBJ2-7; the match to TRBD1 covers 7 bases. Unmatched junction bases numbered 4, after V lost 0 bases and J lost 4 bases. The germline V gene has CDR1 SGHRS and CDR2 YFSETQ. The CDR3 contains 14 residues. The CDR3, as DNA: TGCGCCAGCAGCTTGGAAGGGACAGATTACGAGCAGTACTTC. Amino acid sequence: CASSLEGTDYEQYF.

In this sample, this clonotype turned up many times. The CDR3: CASSDQSTGNQPQHF. The DNA for the CDR3 is TGCGCCAGCAGTGACCAATCGACAGGGAATCAGCCCCAGCATTTT. V is TRBV10-2 and J is TRBJ1-5; 7 nucleotides align to TRBD1. From germline, CDR1 is WSHSY and CDR2 SAAADI. The V and J ends lost 3 bases and 4 bases, in that order; junction bases with no gene match: 6. The CDR3 is 15 residues long.

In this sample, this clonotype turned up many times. The CDR3 DNA reads as TGCGCCAGCACCGCGGGACAGGGCAACCAAGAAAAACTGTTTTTT. It specifies CASTAGQGNQEKLFF. This chain connects TRBV5-1 to TRBJ1-4; TRBD1 aligns across 9 bases. The CDR3 is made up of 15 amino acids. The germline CDR1 and CDR2 sequences are SGHRS and YFSETQ. Unmatched junction bases numbered 11, after V lost 6 bases and J lost 8 bases.

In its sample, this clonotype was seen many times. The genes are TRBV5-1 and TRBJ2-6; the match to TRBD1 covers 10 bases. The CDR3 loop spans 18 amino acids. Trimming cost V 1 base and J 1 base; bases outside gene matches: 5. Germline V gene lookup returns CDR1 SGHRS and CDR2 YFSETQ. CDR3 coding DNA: TGCGCCAGCAGCTTGCCGGGACAGGGGTCGTCTGGGGCCAACGTCCTGACTTTC. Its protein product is CASSLPGQGSSGANVLTF.

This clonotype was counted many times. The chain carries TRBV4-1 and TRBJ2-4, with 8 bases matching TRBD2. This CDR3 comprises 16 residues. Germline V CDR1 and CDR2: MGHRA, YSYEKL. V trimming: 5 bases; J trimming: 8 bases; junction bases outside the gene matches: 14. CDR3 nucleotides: TGCGCCAGCAGCTCTCCGCAGCGGGGGAGCGGGGACATTCAGTACTTC. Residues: CASSSPQRGSGDIQYF.

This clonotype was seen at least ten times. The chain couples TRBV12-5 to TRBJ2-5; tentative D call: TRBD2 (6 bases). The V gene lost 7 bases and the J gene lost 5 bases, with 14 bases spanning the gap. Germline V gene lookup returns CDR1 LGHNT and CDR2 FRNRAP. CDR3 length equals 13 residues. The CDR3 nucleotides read TGTGCTAGTGCTACACTAGCTCTTGAGACCCAGTACTTC. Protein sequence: CASATLALETQYF. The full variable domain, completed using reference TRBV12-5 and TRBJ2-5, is DARVTQTPRHKVTEMGQEVTMRCQPILGHNTVFWYRQTMMQGLELLAYFRNRAPLDDSGMPKDRFSAEMPDATLATLKIQPSEPRDSAVYFCASATLALETQYFGPGTRLLVL.

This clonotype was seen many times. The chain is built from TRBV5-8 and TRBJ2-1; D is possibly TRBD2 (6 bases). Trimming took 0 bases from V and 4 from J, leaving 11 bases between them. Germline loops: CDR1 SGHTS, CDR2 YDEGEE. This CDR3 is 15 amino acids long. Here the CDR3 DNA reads TGTGCCAGCAGCTTGGGAGGGACTCCGTACAATGAGCAGTTCTTC. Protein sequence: CASSLGGTPYNEQFF.

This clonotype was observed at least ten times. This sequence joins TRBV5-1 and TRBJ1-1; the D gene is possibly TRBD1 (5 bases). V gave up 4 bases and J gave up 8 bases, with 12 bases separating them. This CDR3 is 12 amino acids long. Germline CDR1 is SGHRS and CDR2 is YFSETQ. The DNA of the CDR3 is TGCGCCAGCAGCACGGGACGTATGGAAGCTTTCTTT. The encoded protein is CASSTGRMEAFF.

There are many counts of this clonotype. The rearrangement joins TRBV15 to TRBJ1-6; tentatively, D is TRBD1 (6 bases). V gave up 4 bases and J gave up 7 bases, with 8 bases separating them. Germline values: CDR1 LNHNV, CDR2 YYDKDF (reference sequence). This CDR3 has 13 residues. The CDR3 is CATSNRENSPLHF. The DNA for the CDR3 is TGTGCCACCAGCAACAGGGAGAATTCACCCCTCCACTTT.

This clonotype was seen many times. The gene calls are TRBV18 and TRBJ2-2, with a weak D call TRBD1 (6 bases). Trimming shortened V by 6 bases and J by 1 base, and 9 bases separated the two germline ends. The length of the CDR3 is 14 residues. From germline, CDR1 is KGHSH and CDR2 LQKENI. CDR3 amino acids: CASSGTLNTGELFF. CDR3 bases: TGTGCCAGCTCCGGGACATTGAACACCGGGGAGCTGTTTTTT.

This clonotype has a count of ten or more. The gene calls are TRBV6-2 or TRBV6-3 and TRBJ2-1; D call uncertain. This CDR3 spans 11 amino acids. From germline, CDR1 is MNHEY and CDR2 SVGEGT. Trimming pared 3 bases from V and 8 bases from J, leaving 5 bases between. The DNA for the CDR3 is TGTGCCAGCAGTTATTTTGATGAGCAGTTCTTC. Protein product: CASSYFDEQFF.

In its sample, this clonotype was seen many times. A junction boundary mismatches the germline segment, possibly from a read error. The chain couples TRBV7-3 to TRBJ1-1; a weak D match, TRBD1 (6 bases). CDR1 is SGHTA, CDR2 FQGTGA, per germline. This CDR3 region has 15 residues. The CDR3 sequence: CASSLTGGPGTEAFF. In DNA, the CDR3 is TGTGCCAGCAGTTTAACTGGGGGCCCTGGGACTGAAGCTTTCTTT. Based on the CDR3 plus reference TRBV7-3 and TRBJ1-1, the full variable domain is GAGVSQTPSNKVTEKGKYVELRCDPISGHTALYWYRQSLGQGPEFLIYFQGTGAADDSGLPNDRFFAVRPEGSVSTLKIQRTERGDSAVYLCASSLTGGPGTEAFFGQGTRLTVV.